These T cell receptor beta chains were read from a single sample in a study of shared clonotypes between healthy human individuals. Assay: immunoSEQ multiplex PCR; the TCRdb copy retains only in-frame clones and omits some. The data contain over 800,000 clones, around 93% of them seen just once; the ten biggest clones take up less than 25%. Sequences were obtained from naive CD8+ T cells sorted from blood. The receptors derive from a man aged 25 to 40 in good health. The CDR3 runs from the conserved cysteine through the conserved F or W. A D gene is named only where the DNA matches it firmly. Part of the rows lack a size; the others show once, few, many or a class for expanded clones.

>TRBJ2-1|NA|NA|TRBV13
TGTGCCAGCAGCCCGCCCTCCTACAATGAGCAGTTCTTC
CASSPPSYNEQFF
>TRBJ2-1|NA|TRBD2|TRBV6-6
TGTGCCAGCAGTAGGACTAGCGGACTCTCCTACAATGAGCAGTTCTTC
CASSRTSGLSYNEQFF
>TRBJ1-5|NA|TRBD1|TRBV27
TGTGCCAGCAGTCCGCAGGGACAGGGGTTCAGTCAGCCCCAGCATTTT
CASSPQGQGFSQPQHF
>TRBJ2-1|NA|TRBD2|TRBV9
TGTGCCAGCAGCGCCCTAGCGGGAGGGTACAATGAGCAGTTCTTC
CASSALAGGYNEQFF
>TRBJ2-5|NA|NA|TRBV29-1
TGCAGCGTTGAAGTGGGGAGCCAAGAGACCCAGTACTTC
CSVEVGSQETQYF
>TRBJ2-1|NA|NA|TRBV7-9
TGTGCCAGCAGCTCCTGGGAGGGGGAGGGCTCCAATGAGCAGTTCTTC
CASSSWEGEGSNEQFF
>TRBJ2-7|NA|TRBD1|TRBV7-2
TGTGCCAACAGAGGCCGGGACAGCCGAATGGTGGACGAGCAGTACTTC
CANRGRDSRMVDEQYF
>TRBJ2-5|NA|TRBD1|TRBV4-3
TGCGCCAGCAGCCCCGGGACAGGGGGCCGGGAGACCCAGTACTTC
CASSPGTGGRETQYF
>TRBJ1-2|NA|NA|TRBV4-3
TGCGCCAGCAGCCCAGGACAGAACTATGGCTACACCTTC
CASSPGQNYGYTF
>TRBJ2-1|NA|TRBD2|TRBV11-2
TGTGCCAGCAGCCTACGACTAGCGGACGATGAGCAGTTCTTC
CASSLRLADDEQFF
>TRBJ2-5|NA|TRBD2|TRBV9
TGTGCCAGCAGCCCCTGGACTAGCGGGAGCCCGAAGACCCAGTACTTC
CASSPWTSGSPKTQYF
>TRBJ2-7|NA|NA|TRBV6-5
TGTGCCAGCAGTTACTCGAGTCGGGGCATGAGCGAGCAGTACTTC
CASSYSSRGMSEQYF
>TRBJ2-5|NA|NA|TRBV2
TGTGCCAGCAGTGTCCCTGAGGAGACCCAGTACTTC
CASSVPEETQYF
>TRBJ2-7|NA|TRBD2|TRBV5-1
TGCGCCAGCAGCTTGACTAGCGGATCCTACGAGCAGTACTTC
CASSLTSGSYEQYF
>TRBJ2-7|NA|NA|TRBV6-5
TGTGCCAGCAATGACGCATCCTACGAGCAGTACTTC
CASNDASYEQYF
>TRBJ2-3|NA|TRBD2|TRBV5-6
TGTGCCAGCAGCTTGGCCAGCGGGGTGGAAGATACGCAGTATTTT
CASSLASGVEDTQYF
>TRBJ2-1|NA|NA|TRBV9
TGTGCCAGCGGTGGAACGGAGCAGTTCTTC
CASGGTEQFF
>TRBJ2-3|NA|TRBD2|TRBV27
TGTGCCAGCATCCCCCGGGCTAGCGGGATATCAGATACGCAGTATTTT
CASIPRASGISDTQYF
>TRBJ2-7|NA|TRBD1|TRBV18
TGTGCCAGCTCACCGGGACAGGGTTCCTACGAGCAGTACTTC
CASSPGQGSYEQYF
>TRBJ1-1|NA|NA|TRBV5-6
TGTGCCAGCAGCTTCGGAAACACTGAAGCTTTCTTT
CASSFGNTEAFF
>TRBJ2-1|once|NA|TRBV11-2
TGTGCCAGCAGCTTAGTTTCAGTTGGCAATGAGCAGTTCTTC
CASSLVSVGNEQFF
>TRBJ2-2|NA|TRBD1|TRBV7-6
TGTGCCAGCGCCAAACCGCAGGGGGCCGACACCGGGGAGCTGTTTTTT
CASAKPQGADTGELFF
>TRBJ2-7|NA|NA|TRBV13
TGTGCCAGCAGCTTAGGAGGGACAGGCGGGAGCTCCTACGAGCAGTACTTC
CASSLGGTGGSSYEQYF
>TRBJ2-7|NA|NA|TRBV28
TGTGCCAGCAGTTCCCGAATACCTTCCTACGAGCAGTACTTC
CASSSRIPSYEQYF
>TRBJ2-1|NA|NA|TRBV2
TGTGCCAGCATCAGGCGGGGTGGCAATGAGCAGTTCTTC
CASIRRGGNEQFF